This TCR beta chain came from a study of T-cell reconstitution after alpha-beta-depleted transplantation in children (dated by TCRdb to about 2016). Background on the whole study: T-cell immune reconstitution after TCRalphabeta/CD19-depleted allogeneic hematopoietic cell transplantation in children was quantitatively tracked in the study by means of TCR repertoire profiling. Overall results and qualifications from the work: Over subsequent months, a decline in hyperexpanded clone frequencies was noted, and after one year, T-cell counts and TCRbeta diversity were mostly ascribed to newly produced T cells. In some patients, high TCRbeta diversity at day 60 was attributed to recipient T cells and intrathymic progenitors that had survived conditioning. About two months after transplant, the apparently early recovery of alphabetaT-cell counts reportedly depended on just several hundred clones that had expanded rapidly and came from non-depleted graft cells.

The sample's treatment or condition label, in plain terms: allogeneic hematopoietic cell transplantation with graft depleted of TCRalphabeta T cells and CD19 B cells. The transplant recipients were children given TCRalphabeta/CD19-depleted allogeneic hematopoietic cell grafts. Deletion took 3 bases off V and 8 bases off J, with a span of 16 bases between the germline ends. The CDR3 starts with the cysteine, ends with the phenylalanine, and has 15 residues. Only CDR3 DNA remains: 45 bases, in frame from the first base. The germline V gene sets CDR1 to KGHSH and CDR2 to LQKENI. Library prep was done by PCR. The sample was run on an Illumina HiSeq 2500. To normalize quantification of the TCRbeta repertoire, the TCR libraries were built with molecular barcoding that relied on unique molecular identifiers. TCRdb reworked the public reads: Q25 trimming with fastp, MiXCR clone assembly, productive beta chains retained. Identical CDR3 protein sequences are pooled into one entry, listed with their most common genes and DNA. Across this sample there are around 250,000 distinct CDR3 sequences, with about 25% seen only once. The ten largest clonotypes hold over 2.5% of the sample.

This clonotype was observed many times. Its recognized antigen is unknown. No clone much larger than this one lies a single base away; base qualities are absent. The source material was PBMCs, sampled before TCRalphabeta/CD19-depleted stem cell transplant. Recombination connected TRBV18 to TRBJ1-4, with TRBD1 as a weak D call on 6 bases. The receptor's source is a girl aged 2-15 years with Fanconi anemia, due to receive a stem cell transplant. The sequenced DNA is TGTGCCAGCTCACCGAGACAGGAGTTATCGGAAAAACTGTTTTTT. Its product reads: CASSPRQELSEKLFF.